Below, 14 T cell receptor beta chains from the same sample are listed, as sequenced in a study of tumor-infiltrating lymphocytes in primary liver carcinoma (dated by TCRdb to about 2017). The instrument was an Illumina HiSeq 2500. A constant-region primer and ProtoScript II reverse transcriptase were used to reverse-transcribe TCRbeta-specific cDNA from 500 ng total RNA. Construction of the TCRbeta libraries relied on three nested rounds of multiplex PCR, following a slightly modified ARM-PCR procedure. Each of the first two PCR rounds ran for approximately 10 cycles using multiplex TRBV1-TRBV30 forward primers together with a Cbeta reverse primer. In TCRdb, the public reads were trimmed at Q25 with fastp and aligned with MiXCR, with productive beta chains retained. Identical CDR3 protein sequences are pooled into one entry, listed with their most common genes and DNA. In this sample the table shows more than 150,000 distinct CDR3 sequences, about 60% of which occur a single time. The ten largest account for roughly 76% of the sample.

Blood RNA was extracted from unsorted whole blood with TRIzol reagent; germline DNA came from the DNeasy Blood & Tissue kit. The sequencing input was peripheral blood. The receptors were sampled from a man aged 40-49 years with primary liver carcinoma and hepatitis B virus infection.

The chain links TRBV14 to TRBJ2-5, with a weak D call TRBD2 (5 bases). V was cut by 7 bases and J by 5 bases, with 14 bases left in between. This CDR3 has 13 amino acids. Germline CDR1 SGHDN, CDR2 FVKESK. The CDR3, as DNA: TGTGCCAGCAACCAGGACGGGGTGGAGACCCAGTACTTC. Its protein is CASNQDGVETQYF.

In its sample, this clonotype was seen a few times. This chain links TRBV2 with TRBJ2-1, with D perhaps TRBD2 (6 bases). CDR1 is SNHLY and CDR2 is FYNNEI in the germline V gene. V lost 7 bases to trimming and J lost 12 bases, with 10 bases between them. This CDR3 region has 10 residues. The CDR3 coding sequence is TGTGCCAGCAATGGGGACTCGCAGTTCTTC. This encodes CASNGDSQFF.

This chain joins TRBV5-6 and TRBJ2-3; D is ambiguous. The ends were cut back, 2 bases at V and 0 bases at J, with 10 bases in the middle. CDR3 length: 15 amino acids. Germline V gene sequence: CDR1 SGHDT, CDR2 YYEEEE. CDR3 residues: CASSFRLTSTDTQYF. CDR3 bases: TGTGCCAGCAGCTTCCGCCTCACTAGCACAGATACGCAGTATTTT. Filled out from reference TRBV5-6 and TRBJ2-3, the complete variable domain reads DAGVTQSPTHLIKTRGQQVTLRCSPKSGHDTVSWYQQALGQGPQFIFQYYEEEERQRGNFPDRFSGHQFPNYSSELNVNALLLGDSALYLCASSFRLTSTDTQYFGPGTRLTVL.

In the case of this clonotype: A read error may produce the germline difference seen at one junction end. The chain carries TRBV10-3 and TRBJ1-3; TRBD1 is a possible D gene (5 bases). The CDR3 is 17 residues long. CDR1 ENHRY and CDR2 SYGVKD come from the germline V gene. In DNA form, the CDR3 reads TGTGCCATCAGTGGCCGGACAAGCCCCGACTCTGGGAACACCATATATTTT. It codes for CAISGRTSPDSGNTIYF.

The V gene is TRBV6-5, the J gene TRBJ1-1; D is ambiguous. This CDR3 comprises 12 residues. V was clipped by 6 bases and J by 3 bases, with 8 bases between them. The germline CDR1 and CDR2 sequences are MNHEY and SVGAGI. CDR3 nucleotide sequence: TGTGCCAGCAGCCCCTCGGACACTGAAGCTTTCTTT. Translating it yields CASSPSDTEAFF.

In the case of this clonotype: A much larger clone differs from this one at a single base, so this may be a read error. J is TRBJ2-2 and V is TRBV14; 8 nucleotides agree with TRBD1. The CDR3 contains 17 residues. J lost 9 bases, V lost 0 bases, and 12 bases had no gene match. The germline CDR1 and CDR2 sequences are SGHDN and FVKESK. CDR3 in amino acids: CASSQDAYRGLARELFF. The DNA for the CDR3 is TGTGCCAGCAGCCAAGATGCATACAGGGGGTTAGCCAGGGAGCTGTTTTTT.

This clonotype has only a few counts. This chain uses TRBV10-3 with TRBJ1-5; D might be TRBD1 (6 bases). Germline loops: CDR1 ENHRY, CDR2 SYGVKD. The CDR3 extends over 20 amino acids. Deletions cut 0 bases from V and 3 bases from J, with 24 bases between. CDR3 sequence (DNA): TGTGCCATCAGTGAGTCGGTTCCGTACGGTGGGGGGCCGAACAATCAGCCCCAGCATTTT. Translated, it gives CAISESVPYGGGPNNQPQHF.

Turning to this clonotype: One end of the junction fails to match germline, which may point to a read error. The rearrangement joins TRBV11-2 to TRBJ2-5; D may be TRBD1 (7 bases). Germline V gene data show CDR1 as SGHAT and CDR2 as FQNNGV. This CDR3 has 15 amino acids. This CDR3 reads CTSSPVSLPRGAQYF. DNA of the CDR3: TGTACCAGCAGCCCCGTAAGCCTACCCAGGGGGGCCCAGTACTTC.

V gene TRBV29-1 combines with J gene TRBJ2-3; 9 positions match TRBD1. Germline V gene sequence: CDR1 SQVTM, CDR2 ANQGSEA. The CDR3 consists of 14 residues. CDR3 nucleotide sequence: TGCGGCTTTAAACACGGACAGGGGACAGATACGCAGTATTTT. Amino acid sequence: CGFKHGQGTDTQYF.

The genes are TRBV6-6 and TRBJ2-7; D perhaps matches TRBD2 (6 bases). Deletions cut 6 bases from V and 0 bases from J, with 9 bases between. Looked up from germline, CDR1 is MNHNY and CDR2 is SVGAGI (reference sequence). The CDR3 is 13 residues long. CDR3 nucleotide sequence: TGTGCCAGCAGACGGGACTGCTCCTACGAGCAGTACTTC. This sequence encodes CASRRDCSYEQYF.

Regarding this clonotype: At one end the junction does not follow the germline gene, possibly because of a read error. This sequence joins TRBV4-1 and TRBJ2-1; TRBD2 matches 14 bases. The germline V gene has CDR1 MGHRA and CDR2 YSYEKL. The CDR3 runs to 16 residues. In DNA, the CDR3 is TGCGCCAGCAGCCTAAGGGGACTAGCGGGGGCCAATCAGCAGTTCTTC. Amino acids: CASSLRGLAGANQQFF.

Regarding this clonotype: Because the CDR3 is missing its conserved closing phenylalanine or tryptophan, this is likely a read error. V usage is TRBV29-1 and J usage is TRBJ2-1; D is uncertain. The V end lost 6 bases, the J end lost 9 bases, and 18 bases lay between the germline ends. CDR3 length equals 13 residues. Germline V lookup: CDR1 SQVTM, CDR2 ANQGSEA. CDR3 nucleotides: TGCAGCGTCCGTGAGCCTGACGAGAGTGAGCAGTTCCTC. Encoded protein: CSVREPDESEQFL.

This clonotype has only one observation. The V call is TRBV24-1, the J call TRBJ2-5, with TRBD1 matching 7 bases. CDR3 length: 15 residues. From germline, CDR1 is KGHDR and CDR2 SFDVKD. Germline trimming cut 4 bases from V and 4 bases from J; bases unmatched to any gene: 8. In DNA, the CDR3 is TGTGCCACCAGTGAAGCAGACAGGGTCGCAGAGACCCAGTACTTC. This sequence encodes CATSEADRVAETQYF.

The chain has TRBV6-6 and TRBJ2-4; 8 bases are a match to TRBD2. Per the germline V gene, CDR1 is MNHNY and CDR2 is SVGAGI (reference sequence). J was trimmed by 3 bases and V by 2 bases; bases with no gene match: 21. CDR3 length: 21 amino acids. The CDR3 region is CASSYLRLARTGSLDKNIQYF. In nucleotides, the CDR3 is TGTGCCAGCAGTTACCTACGACTAGCGCGCACCGGGAGCCTTGACAAAAACATTCAGTACTTC.